A single sample is the source of the 8 T cell receptor beta chains below, sequenced in a study of a mutant IDH1 vaccine in newly diagnosed glioma. These receptors have no identified antigens. The protocol was immunoSEQ multiplex PCR, while the TCRdb copy is restricted to in-frame clones and leaves out a portion. The sample includes 35,000 to 40,000 clones, roughly 76% of them seen just once. Time point described: week 23, last vaccination. Doses consisted of 300 ug of mutant IDH1 20-mer peptide each, paired with topical imiquimod. Sequenced here: PBMCs, sampled from a glioma patient whose treatment included an IDH1 peptide vaccine. The receptors shown here come from a man aged 35 to 55 with glioma.

This clone was observed a few times. The V and J genes are TRBV6-6 and TRBJ1-5; TRBD1 is a possible D gene (6 bases). This CDR3 spans 14 amino acids. V was clipped by 2 bases and J by 4 bases, with 9 bases between them. Per germline, CDR1 MNHNY and CDR2 SVGAGI (reference sequence). In DNA form, the CDR3 reads TGTGCCAGCAGTTACGAGGGGGAGAATCAGCCCCAGCATTTT. It translates to CASSYEGENQPQHF.

The chain joins TRBV11-2 to TRBJ2-1; a weak D match, TRBD1 (6 bases). V gave up 7 bases and J gave up 2 bases, with 12 bases separating them. The CDR3 covers 14 residues. Germline assignment: CDR1 SGHAT and CDR2 FQNNGV. The CDR3 reads CASTHREPYNEQFF. The CDR3 nucleotides are TGTGCCAGCACCCACAGGGAGCCCTACAATGAGCAGTTCTTC.

The chain carries TRBV5-6 and TRBJ2-7; 10 bases are a match to TRBD1. The germline gives CDR1 SGHDT, CDR2 YYEEEE. This CDR3 has 14 amino acids. J gave up 6 bases and V 2 bases, and 5 bases lay outside the gene matches. DNA for the CDR3: TGTGCCAGCAGCTTCCCCGGGACAGGGGCCGAGCAGTACTTC. Translation gives CASSFPGTGAEQYF. Supplemented by reference TRBV5-6 and TRBJ2-7, the full variable domain reads DAGVTQSPTHLIKTRGQQVTLRCSPKSGHDTVSWYQQALGQGPQFIFQYYEEEERQRGNFPDRFSGHQFPNYSSELNVNALLLGDSALYLCASSFPGTGAEQYFGPGTRLTVT.

The chain carries TRBV4-3 and TRBJ1-3, with D possibly matching TRBD1 (5 bases). V lost 4 bases to trimming and J lost 1 base, with 11 bases between them. The CDR3 is 15 amino acids. CDR1 and CDR2 from the germline V gene are LGHNA and YSLEER. In DNA form, the CDR3 reads TGCGCCAGCAGCCCCACGACAGCTTCTGGAAACACCATATATTTT. This translates into CASSPTTASGNTIYF.

V is TRBV19 and J is TRBJ2-4; the D is unclear. Per germline, CDR1 LNHDA and CDR2 SQIVND (reference sequence). The CDR3 loop spans 17 amino acids. V was clipped by 5 bases and J by 0 bases, with 17 bases between them. This CDR3 is CASSSPLRLLAKNIQYF. The CDR3 DNA reads TGTGCCAGTAGTTCTCCTCTCAGATTATTAGCCAAAAACATTCAGTACTTC. Looking up the rest from reference TRBV19 and TRBJ2-4 gives the full variable domain: DGGITQSPKYLFRKEGQNVTLSCEQNLNHDAMYWYRQDPGQGLRLIYYSQIVNDFQKGDIAEGYSVSREKKESFPLTVTSAQKNPTAFYLCASSSPLRLLAKNIQYFGAGTRLSVL.

This CDR3 is CASSPSGGADEQFF. In DNA form, the CDR3 reads TGTGCCAGCAGCCCCAGCGGGGGGGCCGATGAGCAGTTCTTC. This rearrangement joins TRBV5-6 to TRBJ2-1; TRBD2 agrees at 10 bases. Germline values: CDR1 SGHDT, CDR2 YYEEEE. The V gene end was trimmed by 4 bases and the J gene end by 8 bases; junction bases not matched to a gene: 6. This CDR3 is built from 14 residues.

The rearrangement joins TRBV7-2 to TRBJ2-5, with 8 bases identical to TRBD2. Unmatched junction bases numbered 10, after V lost 2 bases and J lost 2 bases. CDR1 is SGHTA, CDR2 FQGNSA, per germline. The length of the CDR3 is 17 residues. Here the CDR3 DNA reads TGTGCCAGCAGCTTAAGCCGGGGGGGCCGGGTACAAGAGACCCAGTACTTC. It translates to CASSLSRGGRVQETQYF.

The rearrangement joins TRBV5-4 to TRBJ2-5; D may be TRBD2 (6 bases). V was trimmed by 5 bases and J by 5 bases, leaving 22 bases between them. Germline V gene data show CDR1 as SGHNT and CDR2 as YYREEE (reference sequence). There are 16 residues in the CDR3. CDR3 bases: TGTGCCAGCAGACCCGCCACGACTAGAAAGCCGGAGACCCAGTACTTC. Translation gives CASRPATTRKPETQYF.